Each of the 7 T cell receptor beta chains below was sequenced from the same sample in a study of OX40 agonist ivuxolimab in advanced cancers. Libraries were prepared by immunoSEQ multiplex PCR; TCRdb keeps only in-frame clonotypes and omits some of them. The sample has approximately 60,000 clones; approximately 92% are singletons. Source: CD4+ or CD8+ T cells sorted from blood, taken in a trial of the OX40 agonist ivuxolimab. The receptors shown here come from an adult with an advanced solid tumor such as melanoma, head and neck, liver or kidney cancer.

A remark on this clone: Other DNA sequences within the sample encode an identical CDR3. The rearrangement joins TRBV6-5 to TRBJ2-7; perhaps TRBD2 as D (5 bases). The CDR3 loop spans 13 amino acids. CDR1 MNHEY and CDR2 SVGAGI come from the germline V gene. The germline V and J ends were trimmed by 5 bases and 2 bases, with 10 bases remaining between them. The CDR3 here is CASSEGLAYEQYF. CDR3 DNA: TGTGCCAGCAGTGAGGGCCTTGCCTACGAGCAGTACTTC.

The chain has TRBV5-1 and TRBJ1-1; a weak D match, TRBD1 (6 bases). V lost 4 bases and J 3 bases, leaving 16 bases between the germline ends. This CDR3 contains 15 residues. CDR1 and CDR2 from the germline V gene are SGHRS and YFSETQ. The CDR3 region has the DNA TGCGCCAGCAGCGGAACAGGGAGTGGGGACACTGAAGCTTTCTTT. Its translation is CASSGTGSGDTEAFF.

The chain couples TRBV5-6 to TRBJ1-2; D remains unclear. V was trimmed by 0 bases and J by 6 bases, leaving 6 bases between them. Germline V gene sequence: CDR1 SGHDT, CDR2 YYEEEE. The CDR3 has 12 amino acids. The CDR3 reads CASSLAGDGYTF. In DNA, the CDR3 is TGTGCCAGCAGCTTGGCCGGCGATGGCTACACCTTC.

The chain joins TRBV5-6 to TRBJ2-2; D is perhaps TRBD2 (6 bases). Germline V gives CDR1 SGHDT, CDR2 YYEEEE. Trimming cost V 1 base and J 2 bases, with 12 bases left between them. The CDR3 length is 16 residues. The CDR3 DNA is TGTGCCAGCAGCTTGCGAGCGGGCCAAAACACCGGGGAGCTGTTTTTT. Protein sequence: CASSLRAGQNTGELFF.

This chain connects TRBV10-3 to TRBJ1-2, with 7 bases identical to TRBD1. The CDR3 covers 12 residues. The germline V gene has CDR1 ENHRY and CDR2 SYGVKD. V gave up 4 bases and J gave up 12 bases; unmatched junction bases: 8. CDR3 DNA sequence: TGTGCCATCAGTGGGGCCCAGGGGGGAGACACCTTC. Residues: CAISGAQGGDTF.

The rearrangement joins TRBV30 to TRBJ2-5; D tentatively fits TRBD1 or TRBD2 (5 bases each). The V gene lost 2 bases and the J gene lost 7 bases, with 14 bases spanning the gap. The CDR3 has 13 amino acids. From germline, CDR1 is GTSNPN and CDR2 SVGIG (reference sequence). The CDR3 region has the DNA TGTGCCTGGAGTCCGGGACCATGGGGGACCCAGTACTTC. This sequence encodes CAWSPGPWGTQYF.

The chain combines TRBV7-3 with TRBJ2-3; 13 bases agree with TRBD2. This CDR3 comprises 15 residues. Per the germline V gene, CDR1 is SGHTA and CDR2 is FQGTGA. After removal of 5 bases from V and 6 bases from J, the junction contained 5 bases not matched to a gene. The CDR3: CASSLRLAGGDTQYF. The CDR3 DNA follows: TGTGCCAGCAGCCTACGACTAGCGGGAGGCGATACGCAGTATTTT.